This TCR beta chain derives from a study of tumor-infiltrating lymphocytes in glioblastoma multiforme. Regarding the study as a whole: The T cells in this sample were not sorted into functional subsets. TCR plus mutation findings rest on a single glioblastoma patient.

Three nested ARM-PCR rounds with V-beta and C-beta primers built TCRB libraries. Unique molecular identifiers were not described for the libraries. From the multiplex PCR reads, TCRdb called clonotypes with MiXCR, one entry per CDR3 protein. The data contain about 12,000 distinct CDR3 sequences, approximately 68% of them singletons. Deletions cut 4 bases from V and 2 bases from J, with 10 bases between. The germline V gene encodes CDR1 ENHRY and CDR2 SYGVKD. This CDR3 spans 14 amino acids. Comment on this clonotype: Its target is unknown.

The specimen sequenced was brain tumor tissue. The TCR originated in a male donor with glioblastoma. V usage is TRBV10-3 and J usage is TRBJ2-3; D gene ambiguous. The CDR3 DNA reads TGTGCCATCAGTGGCTGGCTCCCCACAGATACGCAGTATTTT. Residues: CAISGWLPTDTQYF.